One sample yielded the 3 T cell receptor beta chains listed below, sequenced in a study of shared clonotypes between healthy human individuals. Clones were read by immunoSEQ multiplex PCR, and TCRdb kept only the in-frame ones, dropping some. The sample lists 2 million to 3 million clones, 80% to 95% occurring once. Material: naive CD4+ T cells from PBMCs. The subset here: CD45RA+ positively selected. The receptors shown here come from a man younger than 30 in good health. Some clones in this sample may be carry-over from other donors' samples.

For this clone: Within the sample, other DNA sequences also encode this same CDR3. V and J are TRBV5-1 and TRBJ2-5; 12 bases are shared with TRBD2. V lost 4 bases, J lost 4 bases, and 5 bases stayed unmatched. Germline V gene sequence: CDR1 SGHRS, CDR2 YFSETQ. This CDR3 contains 15 residues. CDR3: CASSPGLAGRETQYF. The CDR3 nucleotides are TGCGCCAGCAGCCCCGGACTAGCGGGACGAGAGACCCAGTACTTC.

The V and J genes are TRBV7-2 and TRBJ2-3; 7 bases line up with TRBD2. The CDR3 sequence is 13 residues long. Germline-derived CDR1 and CDR2 are SGHTA and FQGNSA. V shed 4 bases and J 8 bases; nucleotides not matched to a gene: 6. The DNA for the CDR3 is TGTGCCAGCAGCTCAGCGGGGCCCTCTACGCAGTATTTT. Its translation: CASSSAGPSTQYF.

The rearrangement links TRBV12-5 to TRBJ1-2; unclear D gene. CDR1 LGHNT and CDR2 FRNRAP come from the germline V gene. The CDR3 is 11 residues long. Trimming removed 3 bases from V and 8 bases from J, with 7 bases in between. The CDR3 bases are TGTGCTAGTGGTTTAGGTGGGGGCTACACCTTC. Translation: CASGLGGGYTF. The full variable domain, in which reference TRBV12-5 and TRBJ1-2 provide the parts outside the CDR3, is DARVTQTPRHKVTEMGQEVTMRCQPILGHNTVFWYRQTMMQGLELLAYFRNRAPLDDSGMPKDRFSAEMPDATLATLKIQPSEPRDSAVYFCASGLGGGYTFGSGTRLTVV.